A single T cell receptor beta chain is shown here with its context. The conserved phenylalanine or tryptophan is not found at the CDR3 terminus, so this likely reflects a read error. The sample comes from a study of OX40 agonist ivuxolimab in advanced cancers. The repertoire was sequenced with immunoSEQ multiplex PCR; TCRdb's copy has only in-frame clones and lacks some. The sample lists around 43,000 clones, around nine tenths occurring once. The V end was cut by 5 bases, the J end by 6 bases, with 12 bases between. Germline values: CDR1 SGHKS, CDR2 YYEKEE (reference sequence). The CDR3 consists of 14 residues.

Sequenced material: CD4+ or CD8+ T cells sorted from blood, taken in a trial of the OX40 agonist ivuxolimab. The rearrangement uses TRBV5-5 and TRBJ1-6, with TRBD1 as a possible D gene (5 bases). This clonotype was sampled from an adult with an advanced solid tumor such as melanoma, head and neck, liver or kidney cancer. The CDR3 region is CASRLGGFNSPLHL. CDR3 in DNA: TGTGCCAGCAGGCTGGGGGGGTTTAATTCACCCCTCCACCTT.